This is a list of T cell receptor beta chains from one sample in a study of blood T cell repertoires in COVID-19. Profiled with immunoSEQ multiplex PCR; TCRdb holds only in-frame clones, not every one. There are 150,000 or so clones in the sample; approximately 89% occur only once, and 10% lies in the top ten. The sample consisted of peripheral blood. These receptors all stem from a man aged 45-65 years with acute or convalescent COVID-19. Each CDR3 is given with its conserved first and last residue. Each record gives: J gene, V gene, D gene, CDR3 protein, CDR3 DNA. D genes are given only for firm matches.

TRBJ1-1 | TRBV4-1 | TRBD1 | CASSQSGQGRRAFF | TGCGCCAGCAGCCAATCGGGACAGGGGAGAAGAGCTTTCTTT
TRBJ2-1 | TRBV5-1 | TRBD2 | CASGRGPGEDEQFF | TGCGCCAGCGGGAGGGGCCCCGGAGAAGATGAGCAGTTCTTC
TRBJ1-1 | TRBV7-6 | TRBD1 | CALFGQGGEAFF | TGTGCCCTTTTTGGACAGGGTGGTGAAGCTTTCTTT
TRBJ2-1 | TRBV29-1 | - | CSVETQGAGEQFF | TGCAGCGTGGAGACTCAGGGTGCTGGGGAGCAGTTCTTC
TRBJ1-1 | TRBV10-1 | TRBD1 | CASSEGWTGETFF | TGCGCCAGCAGTGAAGGTTGGACAGGGGAAACTTTCTTT
TRBJ1-1 | TRBV15 | - | CATSRVTVWANKEAFF | TGTGCCACCAGCAGAGTGACAGTGTGGGCTAACAAGGAAGCTTTCTTT
TRBJ2-3 | TRBV3-1/TRBV3-2 | TRBD2 | CASSQYGTTEYF | TGTGCCAGCAGCCAGTATGGGACTACGGAGTATTTT
TRBJ1-2 | TRBV12-3/TRBV12-4 | TRBD1 | CASSTRDRGVYTF | TGTGCCAGCAGTACCCGGGACAGGGGTGTCTACACCTTC
TRBJ2-5 | TRBV7-2 | TRBD2 | CASSLLAGRYETQYF | TGTGCCAGCAGTCTACTAGCGGGCCGGTATGAGACCCAGTACTTC
TRBJ1-6 | TRBV19 | - | CASSTSGGLYNSPLHF | TGTGCCAGTAGTACCAGCGGGGGGCTTTATAATTCACCCCTCCACTTT
TRBJ1-2 | TRBV10-3 | - | CAISEQGPSVYGYTF | TGTGCCATCAGTGAGCAGGGCCCGTCCGTTTATGGCTACACCTTC
TRBJ2-2 | TRBV3-1/TRBV3-2 | TRBD1 | CASSRTQGTGELFF | TGTGCCAGCAGCCGAACACAGGGGACCGGGGAGCTGTTTTTT
TRBJ2-2 | TRBV11-2 | - | CASSLGSGTGANTGELFF | TGTGCCAGCAGCTTAGGGTCAGGGACGGGAGCGAACACCGGGGAGCTGTTTTTT
TRBJ1-2 | TRBV5-1 | TRBD1 | CASSLVFGTGLSVNYGYTF | TGCGCCAGCAGCTTGGTGTTTGGGACAGGCCTCTCCGTAAACTATGGCTACACCTTC
TRBJ1-1 | TRBV9 | - | CASSVDLKTEAFF | TGTGCCAGCAGCGTGGACTTAAAGACTGAAGCTTTCTTT
TRBJ1-1 | TRBV14 | - | CASSQESGRKAFF | TGTGCCAGCAGCCAAGAAAGTGGCAGGAAAGCTTTCTTT